The next 24 T cell receptor beta chains were all read from a single sample in a study of tumor-infiltrating lymphocytes in glioblastoma multiforme. TCRB libraries came from RNA via three nested multiplex PCR rounds. MiXCR, run by TCRdb on the multiplex PCR reads, gives a single entry per CDR3 protein. Among approximately 15,000 distinct CDR3 sequences listed, roughly 74% were seen once. Material for sequencing was brain tumor tissue. These receptors all come from a male donor with glioblastoma.

This clonotype is a singleton in its sample. This chain joins TRBV28 and TRBJ1-2; 7 bases map to TRBD1. Per the germline V gene, CDR1 is MDHEN and CDR2 is SYDVKM. The CDR3 runs 13 residues. CDR3 nucleotide sequence: TGTCTCAGCAGCTCAGGACAGGTCTATGGCTACACCTTC. Translated, it gives CLSSSGQVYGYTF.

This clonotype was counted a single time. One end of the junction fails to match germline, which may point to a read error. The chain has TRBV6-1 and TRBJ2-2; unclear D gene. The length of the CDR3 is 13 residues. In germline, CDR1 is MNHNS, CDR2 SASEGT. This CDR3 reads CASTDPLADKLFF. The DNA of the CDR3 is TGTGCCAGCACCGACCCACTGGCCGACAAGCTGTTCTTC.

This clonotype was seen many times. The chain links TRBV20-1 to TRBJ2-7; TRBD2 matches 7 bases. The germline V gene has CDR1 DFQATT and CDR2 SNEGSKA (reference sequence). CDR3 length: 14 amino acids. With 8 bases clipped from V and 4 bases from J, the junction kept 14 bases outside the gene matches. The CDR3 reads CSSQGWEGQYEQYF. Here the CDR3 DNA reads TGCAGTTCCCAAGGGTGGGAGGGCCAGTACGAGCAGTACTTC.

The V gene is TRBV6-5, the J gene TRBJ2-1; TRBD1 might be the D (5 bases). Germline-derived CDR1 and CDR2 are MNHEY and SVGAGI. V was shortened by 5 bases and J by 9 bases, with 8 bases between the two germline ends. CDR3 length equals 11 residues. For the CDR3, the DNA is TGTGCCAGCAGTACAGGACGTGAGCAGTTCTTC. This gives the protein CASSTGREQFF.

This chain connects TRBV11-2 to TRBJ2-7, with D unclear. The last part of the DNA fits TRBJ2-1 better; the J call may be wrong. This CDR3 spans 15 amino acids. Germline V gives CDR1 SGHAT, CDR2 FQNNGV. Here the CDR3 DNA reads TGTGCCAGCAGCTTAGGGGTCCTGGGGTTCAATGAGCAGTTCTTC. Amino acids: CASSLGVLGFNEQFF.

V gene TRBV29-1 combines with J gene TRBJ2-1; 7 bases align to TRBD1. Germline V gives CDR1 SQVTM, CDR2 ANQGSEA. The ends lost 4 bases at V and 5 bases at J; junction bases unmatched: 8. This CDR3 has 14 amino acids. The CDR3 loop is CSVVGRQGDNEQFF. For the CDR3, the DNA is TGCAGCGTTGTGGGGCGGCAGGGGGACAATGAGCAGTTCTTC.

This clonotype was detected once. The chain joins TRBV20-1 to TRBJ2-6; D might be TRBD2 (5 bases). The germline CDR1 and CDR2 sequences are DFQATT and SNEGSKA (reference sequence). There are 18 residues in the CDR3. V dropped 5 bases and J dropped 1 base, with 21 bases sitting between them. The CDR3 is CSAYVPGCGGSGANVLTF. The CDR3 nucleotides are TGCAGTGCTTACGTGCCGGGATGTGGTGGGTCTGGGGCCAACGTCCTGACTTTC.

In its sample, this clonotype was seen once. The DNA for the CDR3 is TGTGCCAGCAGTGAATACCGCCTCCATATGCAATATTTT. The encoded protein is CASSEYRLHMQYF. The V call is TRBV6-1, the J call TRBJ2-3, with D unclear. CDR1 MNHNS and CDR2 SASEGT come from the germline V gene. This CDR3 is 13 amino acids long. V lost 2 bases, J lost 15 bases, and 18 bases lay in between.

The J gene is TRBJ1-5, the V gene TRBV28, with TRBD1 matching 8 bases. In germline, CDR1 is MDHEN, CDR2 SYDVKM. J was trimmed by 1 base and V by 1 base; bases with no gene match: 3. The CDR3 loop spans 16 amino acids. The DNA of the CDR3 is TGTGCCAGCAGTTTATACAGGGGGTCCAGCAATCAGCCCCAGCATTTT. Protein sequence: CASSLYRGSSNQPQHF.

V and J are TRBV20-1 and TRBJ2-1; 10 bases line up with TRBD2. The junction had 5 bases not matched to a gene; V was cut back by 6 bases and J by 3 bases. The CDR3 runs 14 residues. Looked up from germline, CDR1 is DFQATT and CDR2 is SNEGSKA (reference sequence). CDR3 in amino acids: CSASGLADYNEQFF. DNA of the CDR3: TGCAGTGCCTCCGGACTAGCGGACTACAATGAGCAGTTCTTC.

This chain connects TRBV29-1 to TRBJ2-2; possibly TRBD1 for D (6 bases). The CDR3 loop spans 15 amino acids. Germline V gene sequence: CDR1 SQVTM, CDR2 ANQGSEA. The ends were cut back, 7 bases at V and 3 bases at J, with 18 bases in the middle. The CDR3 DNA is TGCAGCGCTAAGACAGGTTTTGGACACACCGGGGAGCTGTTTTTT. It specifies CSAKTGFGHTGELFF.

This chain connects TRBV6-1 to TRBJ2-3; possibly TRBD2 for D (5 bases). Looked up from germline, CDR1 is MNHNS and CDR2 is SASEGT. The CDR3 consists of 13 residues. CDR3 amino acids: CGTGISWTDTQYF. In DNA form, the CDR3 reads TGTGGTACCGGGATCAGCTGGACAGATACGCAGTATTTT.

This clonotype is labeled medium-sized. CDR3 nucleotide sequence: TGTGCCAGCAGCTTGGCGGACAGGTTCGACACCGGGGAGCTGTTTTTT. It codes for CASSLADRFDTGELFF. The chain carries TRBV5-6 and TRBJ2-2; TRBD1 aligns across 7 bases. Germline values: CDR1 SGHDT, CDR2 YYEEEE. This CDR3 is 16 amino acids long. The V segment lost 0 bases and the J segment 3 bases; nucleotides outside the gene matches: 5. The full variable domain, rest sourced from reference TRBV5-6 and TRBJ2-2, is DAGVTQSPTHLIKTRGQQVTLRCSPKSGHDTVSWYQQALGQGPQFIFQYYEEEERQRGNFPDRFSGHQFPNYSSELNVNALLLGDSALYLCASSLADRFDTGELFFGEGSRLTVL.

Turning to this clonotype: An end of the junction differs from the germline gene, which may be a read error. The chain links TRBV12-3 or TRBV12-4 to TRBJ2-1, with 10 bases that match TRBD2. There are 15 residues in the CDR3. The CDR3 here is CASINLAGAYNEQFF. The CDR3, as DNA: TGTGCCAGCATCAATCTAGCGGGAGCCTACAATGAGCAGTTCTTT.

A word on this clonotype: At one of its ends the junction is not consistent with the germline gene, which may arise from a read error. The rearrangement joins TRBV30 to TRBJ1-4; D is unresolved. This CDR3 spans 14 amino acids. Looked up from germline, CDR1 is GTSNPN and CDR2 is SVGIG (reference sequence). The CDR3, as DNA: TGTGCCTGGAGTGAGTTTCGGCCAGACGAAAAACTTTTTTTT. Protein product: CAWSEFRPDEKLFF.

The chain couples TRBV14 to TRBJ2-2, with 7 bases that match TRBD2. The trim removed 4 bases at V and 6 bases at J, leaving 11 bases unmatched. The germline V gene encodes CDR1 SGHDN and CDR2 FVKESK. The CDR3 totals 16 residues. In DNA form, the CDR3 reads TGTGCCAGCAGCCCGGGACTACTAATCCGGGCCGGGGAGCTGTTTTTT. As protein: CASSPGLLIRAGELFF.

This clonotype was counted many times. The J gene is TRBJ2-7, the V gene TRBV20-1; D remains unclear. Germline values: CDR1 DFQATT, CDR2 SNEGSKA (reference sequence). Trimming stripped 1 base from V and 0 bases from J, with 13 bases between. This CDR3 is 15 amino acids long. CDR3 protein: CSARALTESSYEQYF. As DNA, the CDR3 is TGCAGTGCTAGAGCCTTGACGGAGAGCTCCTACGAGCAGTACTTC.

As for this clonotype: The junction and the germline gene differ at one end; a read error may be behind it. This chain joins TRBV20-1 and TRBJ1-1, with 8 bases fitting TRBD1. Germline V gives CDR1 DFQATT, CDR2 SNEGSKA (reference sequence). The CDR3 consists of 15 residues. The CDR3 here is CSASCRTGINTEAFF. CDR3 sequence (DNA): TGCAGTGCTTCCTGTAGGACAGGGATAAACACTGAAGCCTTCTTT.

In the case of this clonotype: Germline is not matched at one junction end, which may reflect a read error. DNA for the CDR3: TGTGCCAGCATAAGTCCGAGCGGGAGAGGCGATGAGCAATTCTTC. This gives the protein CASISPSGRGDEQFF. The genes are TRBV7-9 and TRBJ2-1; TRBD2 aligns across 8 bases. Germline V gene data show CDR1 as SEHNR and CDR2 as FQNEAQ (reference sequence). CDR3 length equals 15 residues.

Remarks on this clonotype: The junction departs from germline at one end; a sequencing error may be responsible. The chain uses TRBV5-4 and TRBJ1-2; D is ambiguous. The CDR3 covers 17 residues. The germline gives CDR1 SGHNT, CDR2 YYREEE (reference sequence). The DNA for the CDR3 is TGTGCCAACAGCCCGTACCTCTACCGGACGGACAACTATGGCTACACCTTC. This encodes CANSPYLYRTDNYGYTF.

A word on this clonotype: The junction departs from germline at one end; a sequencing error may be responsible. This chain links TRBV5-6 with TRBJ2-4; D gene ambiguous. The CDR3 is 14 residues long. In germline, CDR1 is SGHDT, CDR2 YYEEEE. CDR3 in DNA: TGTACCAGCAGCTTCAGAGGTCTCAAAAACATTCGGTACTTC. Translation: CTSSFRGLKNIRYF.

A remark on this clonotype: No conserved phenylalanine or tryptophan ends this CDR3, so it is likely a read error. J is TRBJ2-3 and V is TRBV11-2; D remains ambiguous. The V gene lost 0 bases and the J gene lost 4 bases, with 17 bases spanning the gap. CDR1 and CDR2 from the germline V gene are SGHAT and FQNNGV. The CDR3 runs to 17 residues. The CDR3 loop reads CASSLDPTNTGADTQYL. The CDR3 DNA reads TGTGCCAGCAGCTTAGATCCTACAAACACTGGCGCAGATACGCAGTATTTA.

This rearrangement joins TRBV6-6 to TRBJ1-1; possibly TRBD1 for D (6 bases). Germline V gene lookup returns CDR1 MNHNY and CDR2 SVGAGI (reference sequence). The CDR3 extends over 16 amino acids. The V gene lost 8 bases and the J gene lost 1 base, with 20 bases spanning the gap. The CDR3 loop reads CASRDLQGRRNTEAFF. The CDR3 nucleotides are TGTGCCAGCCGAGACCTTCAGGGGCGACGGAACACTGAAGCTTTCTTT.

V and J are TRBV20-1 and TRBJ1-1; D remains ambiguous. The germline V and J ends were trimmed by 3 bases and 4 bases, with 12 bases remaining between them. The germline CDR1 and CDR2 sequences are DFQATT and SNEGSKA (reference sequence). The length of the CDR3 is 13 residues. For the CDR3, the DNA is TGCAGTGCTAGTGTCCAGCGCGGCACTGAAGCTTTCTTT. It encodes CSASVQRGTEAFF.